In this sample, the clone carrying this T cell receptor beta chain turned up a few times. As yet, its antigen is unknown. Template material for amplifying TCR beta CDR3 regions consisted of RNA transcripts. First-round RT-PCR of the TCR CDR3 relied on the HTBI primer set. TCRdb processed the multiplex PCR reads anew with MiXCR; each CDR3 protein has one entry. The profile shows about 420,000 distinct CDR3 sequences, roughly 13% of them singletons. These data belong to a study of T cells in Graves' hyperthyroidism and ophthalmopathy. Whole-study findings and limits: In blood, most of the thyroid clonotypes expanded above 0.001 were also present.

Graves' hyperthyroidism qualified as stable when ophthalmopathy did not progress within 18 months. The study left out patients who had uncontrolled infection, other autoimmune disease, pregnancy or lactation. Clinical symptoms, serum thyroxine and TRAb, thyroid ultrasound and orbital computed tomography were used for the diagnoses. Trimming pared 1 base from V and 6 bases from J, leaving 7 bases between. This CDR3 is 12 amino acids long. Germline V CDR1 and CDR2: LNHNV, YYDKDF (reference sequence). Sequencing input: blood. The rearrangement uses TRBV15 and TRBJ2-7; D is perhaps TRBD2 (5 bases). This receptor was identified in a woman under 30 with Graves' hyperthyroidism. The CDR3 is CATSRAEGEQYF. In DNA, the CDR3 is TGTGCCACCAGCAGAGCCGAGGGCGAGCAGTACTTC. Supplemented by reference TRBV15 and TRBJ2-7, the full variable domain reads DAMVIQNPRYQVTQFGKPVTLSCSQTLNHNVMYWYQQKSSQAPKLLFHYYDKDFNNEADTPDNFQSRRPNTSFCFLDIRSPGLGDTAMYLCATSRAEGEQYFGPGTRLTVT.